Reported below is one T cell receptor (beta chain). Its target is unknown. The repertoire was sequenced with immunoSEQ multiplex PCR; TCRdb's copy has only in-frame clones and lacks some. The sample carries tens of thousands of clones, roughly 90% recorded once. This entry belongs to a study of T cell responses to AZD1222 COVID-19 vaccine. Overall study results and limits: After two AZD1222 doses, spike-specific TCR breadth and depth rose versus day 0.

Sequencing used peripheral blood, obtained on day 0 of AZD1222 vaccination. The source of this sequence is an adult in good health.

The DNA for the CDR3 is TGTGCCAGCAGTCCCGCCGGGGGGTCGAACACTGAAGCTTTCTTT. This codes for CASSPAGGSNTEAFF. The V gene is TRBV28, the J gene TRBJ1-1; D is perhaps TRBD1 (5 bases). There are 15 residues in the CDR3. V shed 5 bases and J shed 1 base, with 14 bases lying between them. Germline loops: CDR1 MDHEN, CDR2 SYDVKM.